These 14 T cell receptor beta chains were sequenced from one sample in a study of neoadjuvant anti-PD-1 for oral cavity cancer (dated by TCRdb to the early 2020s). The time point label corresponds to: before neoadjuvant nivolumab. To prepare the library, the immunoSEQ multiplex PCR assay was applied. TCRdb holds this immuneACCESS table with in-frame rearrangements only. Some clones are missing; in checked studies, unresolved V genes explain under half, and the rest has no known cause. The sample yields more than 10,000 clones; more than 60% were counted once. The ten largest clonotypes hold around 2% of the sample. The sequenced sample was PBMCs, obtained before nivolumab (anti-PD-1) treatment. The receptors here all came from a person aged 35-80 years with oral cavity squamous cell carcinoma.

CDR3 sequence (DNA): TGTGCCAGCAGTGACAACAGATCTGGAAACACCATATATTTT. This codes for CASSDNRSGNTIYF. The rearrangement joins TRBV6-1 to TRBJ1-3, with D uncertain. Germline V gene sequence: CDR1 MNHNS, CDR2 SASEGT. The ends were cut back, 3 bases at V and 1 base at J, with 7 bases in the middle. This CDR3 has 14 amino acids.

The rearrangement links TRBV5-1 to TRBJ2-5, with D uncertain. Germline CDR1 SGHRS, CDR2 YFSETQ. CDR3 size: 14 residues. The germline V and J ends were trimmed by 0 bases and 3 bases, with 9 bases remaining between them. The CDR3 coding sequence is TGCGCCAGCAGCTTGGGACATTCCAAAGAGACCCAGTACTTC. Protein product: CASSLGHSKETQYF.

V usage is TRBV7-6 and J usage is TRBJ2-3; a possible D gene is TRBD1 (6 bases). V dropped 5 bases and J dropped 0 bases, with 18 bases sitting between them. CDR3 length: 17 residues. Germline values: CDR1 SGHVS, CDR2 FNYEAQ. The CDR3 spells CASSPPRARGSTDTQYF. For the CDR3, the DNA is TGTGCCAGCAGCCCCCCCCGGGCCAGGGGTAGCACAGATACGCAGTATTTT. Full variable domain (remainder filled in from reference TRBV7-6 and TRBJ2-3): GAGVSQSPRYKVTKRGQDVALRCDPISGHVSLYWYRQALGQGPEFLTYFNYEAQQDKSGLPNDRFSAERPEGSISTLTIQRTEQRDSAMYRCASSPPRARGSTDTQYFGPGTRLTVL.

This clone has more than one count but fewer than ten. The V call is TRBV10-1, the J call TRBJ1-2; no reliable D call. Germline assignment: CDR1 WNHNN and CDR2 SYGVQD (reference sequence). The V gene lost 3 bases and the J gene lost 2 bases, with 4 bases spanning the gap. The CDR3 is 12 residues long. The CDR3 DNA is TGCGCCAGCAGTGACGGCAACTATGGCTACACCTTC. It is translated as CASSDGNYGYTF.

Points on this clone: At one end, the junction sequence differs from germline, possibly due to a read error. CDR3 in amino acids: CASSRTGLNQETQYF. In DNA form, the CDR3 reads TGTGCTAGCAGCCGTACAGGGCTCAACCAAGAGACCCAGTACTTC. The chain combines TRBV7-7 with TRBJ2-5, with D perhaps matching TRBD1 (6 bases). CDR3 length: 15 amino acids. The V gene's germline CDR1 is SSHAT and CDR2 FNYEAQ (reference sequence).

V is TRBV6-4 and J is TRBJ1-1, with D possibly being TRBD1 (6 bases). Trimming took off 0 bases at V and 0 bases at J, with 14 bases between the two ends. Germline-derived CDR1 and CDR2 are MRHNA and SNTAGT. The CDR3 covers 17 residues. The CDR3 is CASSDSGESGVNTEAFF. CDR3 sequence (DNA): TGTGCCAGCAGTGACTCCGGGGAATCAGGGGTGAACACTGAAGCTTTCTTT.

The chain couples TRBV7-3 to TRBJ2-5; D is possibly TRBD2 (6 bases). Trimming left V 2 bases short and J 2 bases short, with 12 bases between. The CDR3 totals 15 residues. The germline V gene encodes CDR1 SGHTA and CDR2 FQGTGA. The CDR3 spells CASSLGGFEQETQYF. For the CDR3, the DNA is TGTGCCAGCAGCTTAGGAGGGTTTGAACAAGAGACCCAGTACTTC. Using reference TRBV7-3 and TRBJ2-5 for the parts outside the CDR3, the full variable domain is GAGVSQTPSNKVTEKGKYVELRCDPISGHTALYWYRQSLGQGPEFLIYFQGTGAADDSGLPNDRFFAVRPEGSVSTLKIQRTERGDSAVYLCASSLGGFEQETQYFGPGTRLLVL.

This clone was detected only a few times. In DNA form, the CDR3 reads TGTGCCAGCAGGGGGTGGGACAGGGGTGATTCACCCCTCCACTTT. The encoded protein is CASRGWDRGDSPLHF. The chain uses TRBV6-1 and TRBJ1-6; 10 bases fit TRBD1. The CDR3 has 15 amino acids. Germline assignment: CDR1 MNHNS and CDR2 SASEGT. J lost 8 bases, V lost 6 bases, and 7 bases had no gene match.

This clone was seen only a few times. This chain connects TRBV10-1 to TRBJ1-2, with D unresolved. With 3 bases removed from V and 5 bases from J, the gap between germline ends came to 4 bases. CDR3 length: 11 amino acids. Per the germline V gene, CDR1 is WNHNN and CDR2 is SYGVQD (reference sequence). CDR3 in amino acids: CASSEGYGYTF. DNA of the CDR3: TGCGCCAGCAGTGAAGGTTATGGCTACACCTTC.

This clone has just one count. The rearrangement links TRBV5-1 to TRBJ2-3; D may correspond to TRBD1 or TRBD2 (6 bases each). Germline loops: CDR1 SGHRS, CDR2 YFSETQ. V was trimmed by 4 bases and J by 4 bases, leaving 22 bases between them. The CDR3 consists of 17 residues. The CDR3: CASSPLGGRTFPDTQYF. The CDR3 region has the DNA TGCGCCAGCAGCCCCCTTGGGGGGCGCACATTCCCAGATACGCAGTATTTT.

The gene calls are TRBV20-1 and TRBJ2-7; no definite D call. This CDR3 contains 11 residues. Germline V lookup: CDR1 DFQATT, CDR2 SNEGSKA (reference sequence). The germline V and J ends were trimmed by 3 bases and 1 base, with 4 bases remaining between them. The CDR3 region has the DNA TGCAGTGCTAGGACATCCTACGAGCAGTACTTC. Translating it yields CSARTSYEQYF.

This clone was picked up a small number of times. The CDR3 DNA reads TGTGCCAGCAGTATAGGGAGGAGCACAGATACGCAGTATTTT. It translates to CASSIGRSTDTQYF. This sequence joins TRBV25-1 and TRBJ2-3, with D possibly matching TRBD2 (6 bases). CDR1 is MGHDK and CDR2 is SYGVNS in the germline V gene. This CDR3 region has 14 residues. V was pared by 5 bases and J by 0 bases, with 9 bases between.

The rearrangement joins TRBV5-4 to TRBJ2-3; 7 bases are shared with TRBD1. Germline V gives CDR1 SGHNT, CDR2 YYREEE (reference sequence). The CDR3 loop spans 14 amino acids. With 1 base clipped from V and 4 bases from J, the junction kept 3 bases outside the gene matches. As DNA, the CDR3 is TGTGCCAGCAGCTTGACAGACAGGGCAGATACGCAGTATTTT. Translated, it gives CASSLTDRADTQYF.

Only a few counts were recorded for this clone. The chain joins TRBV6-6 to TRBJ2-3; D may match TRBD1 or TRBD2 (6 bases each). The ends were cut back, 10 bases at V and 0 bases at J, with 14 bases in the middle. CDR1 and CDR2 (germline): MNHNY, SVGAGI (reference sequence). This CDR3 has 14 amino acids. The CDR3 here is CATRSGASTDTQYF. In nucleotides, the CDR3 is TGTGCCACCCGATCGGGGGCTAGCACAGATACGCAGTATTTT.